This record looks at one T cell receptor (beta chain) sequence and its context. Mismatch with germline at one junction end may stem from a read error. Between about 17 and 34 mg of unsorted bulk tissue served as the source from which RNA and DNA were co-extracted. This sample is part of a study of tumor-infiltrating lymphocytes in primary liver carcinoma. The input was 450 to 550 ng total RNA; TCR beta cDNA was made from it with a constant-region primer. Three-round nested multiplex PCR performed with slightly modified ARM-PCR produced the TCR beta libraries. TCRdb processed the multiplex PCR reads anew with MiXCR; each CDR3 protein has one entry. This table has roughly 120,000 distinct CDR3 sequences, around 60% appearing once. This clonotype originated in a woman aged 55-70 years with primary liver carcinoma and hepatitis B virus infection. The sequenced sample was liver tumor tissue from sampling region 3. Subset of the sample: tumor region T3, left-lateral pole.

CDR3 nucleotide sequence: TGTGGCAGCAGCTTACTTAACGACAGGGGGAATGAGCAGTTCTTC. It is translated as CGSSLLNDRGNEQFF. The rearrangement links TRBV11-2 to TRBJ2-1; 9 nucleotides match TRBD1. Germline V CDR1 and CDR2: SGHAT, FQNNGV. The CDR3 is made up of 15 amino acids.